This TCR beta chain was retrieved from a study of OX40 agonist ivuxolimab in advanced cancers. About the investigation overall: Ivuxolimab, which targeted the costimulatory receptor OX40 (CD134), was an agonistic, fully human IgG2 monoclonal antibody. A male proportion of roughly 80% and a mean age of approximately 61 years, ranging from roughly 23 to 79, were recorded for the dose-escalation cohort. The paper describes the monotherapy dose-escalation part (N of about 55 patients) of the phase I trial of ivuxolimab. Prior anti-PD-1, anti-PD-L1 or anti-CTLA-4 therapy was permitted, and checkpoint inhibitors had been received by roughly 40% of dose-escalation patients. Partial responses occurred in three dose-escalation patients: two with cutaneous melanoma and one with hepatocellular carcinoma. Among the 50 to 55 dose-escalation patients, 19 had hepatocellular carcinoma, roughly 15 melanoma, 9 renal cell carcinoma and 9 head and neck cancer. The point of sequencing TCRbeta in the periphery was to test whether ivuxolimab changed TCR sequence diversity and drove clonal T-cell expansion. Intravenous ivuxolimab was administered to patients every 2 weeks at six dose levels: 0.01, 0.1, 0.3, 1.5, 3 and 10 mg/kg.

To sequence the TCRbeta CDR3 region, genomic DNA was isolated from the sorted cells. TCRbeta CDR3 regions were sequenced using the immunoSEQ Assay. TCRdb retrieved this table from immuneACCESS and kept in-frame rearrangements only. Not all clones are present; in checked studies, unresolved V genes account for under half, and no reason is known for the remainder. The sample table holds more than 15,000 clones, of which 80% were seen once. Of the sample, 20% to 30% falls within the top ten clones. Patients with autoimmune disease history or receiving systemic immunosuppression were excluded from the trial. Peripheral blood for TCR sequencing was drawn from every dose cohort at baseline, at cycle 4 day 1 and at cycle 7 day 1. Samples came from an open-label, multicenter, first-in-human phase I dose-escalation trial of ivuxolimab. The trial enrolled adults with locally advanced or metastatic head and neck squamous cell, hepatocellular, melanoma or renal cell carcinoma. Before TCR sequencing, CD4+ T cells and CD8+ T cells were sorted from peripheral blood as separate populations.

Study-level results and caveats: In the 0.1-3.0 mg/kg groups, partial responders had among the lowest normalized peripheral clonal expansion, particularly in CD8+ T cells. The antigen specificity of the peripheral T cells that underwent clonal expansion was not determined. Clonal expansion of both CD4+ and CD8+ blood T cells was observed from baseline to week 6 at doses 0.1 to 3.0 mg/kg. After ivuxolimab, more expanded clones were found on average in CD8+ T cells than in CD4+ T cells. Low levels of normalized T-cell clonal expansion were also seen in some patients who did not respond.

This clone was picked up one time. Its antigen is unknown. No base qualities exist here, and no much larger clone lies one base off it. A distance of 5 bases separates the germline ends of V and J, which lose 3 bases and 5 bases respectively. Spanning cysteine to phenylalanine, the CDR3 consists of 12 amino acids. Only the CDR3 DNA stays, 36 bases, in frame from base 1. Reading the germline V gene gives CDR1 LGHNA and CDR2 YNFKEQ. The material sequenced was CD4+ or CD8+ T cells sorted from blood, taken in a trial of the OX40 agonist ivuxolimab. The clonotype was recovered from an adult with an advanced solid tumor such as melanoma, head and neck, liver or kidney cancer. The V and J genes are TRBV4-2 and TRBJ2-1; the best D guess is TRBD2, with 5 bases matching. Here the CDR3 is given as CASSHGDNEQFF. The nucleotide sequence reads as follows: TGTGCCAGCAGCCACGGGGACAATGAGCAGTTCTTC.